Listed below are T cell receptor beta chains from one sample, sequenced in a study of blood T cells in healthy people across ages. Via MiXCR, TCRdb re-called the 5' RACE reads, giving one row per CDR3 protein. This table has roughly 830,000 distinct CDR3 sequences, about 59% appearing once. Sequenced: blood. The receptor set was obtained from a man aged 25 to 40 in good health. The conserved cysteine and the conserved F or W are not part of the CDR3 here. Not every row has a clone size; where given, it reads once, few, many or a size class.

J,size,V,CDR3
TRBJ2-4,few,TRBV25-1,ASSQTGRAKNIQY
TRBJ2-7,once,TRBV7-8,ASSFGESYEQY
TRBJ2-7,NA,TRBV5-7,ASSPGLQEQY
TRBJ2-7,NA,TRBV3-1,ASSQAEDEQY
TRBJ2-7,NA,TRBV6-5,ASSGNSASYEQY
TRBJ2-1,once,TRBV7-2,ASSPRGGTSYNEQF
TRBJ1-5,few,TRBV6-2/TRBV6-3,ASSYVPNQPQH
TRBJ2-3,NA,TRBV7-2,ASSLVGGRSTDTQY
TRBJ1-1,NA,TRBV20-1,SAGRQQGAPTEAF
TRBJ1-2,NA,TRBV20-1,SASAPDAASYT
TRBJ1-4,NA,TRBV15,ATSRDGMDRGPGEKLF
TRBJ1-1,NA,TRBV24-1,ATSEHDRDEAF
TRBJ2-5,NA,TRBV12-3/TRBV12-4,ASRERTGDEETQY
TRBJ1-5,NA,TRBV6-5,ASSPRARQPQH
TRBJ2-5,NA,TRBV28,ASSLFGQAFPKTQY
TRBJ1-2,few,TRBV2,ASSEPRDYGYT
TRBJ2-7,many,TRBV4-3,ASSPQGGYEQY
TRBJ2-3,NA,TRBV20-1,SARRRGGSTDTRY
TRBJ2-7,NA,TRBV7-2,ASSSSGAPGEQY
TRBJ2-7,few,TRBV25-1,ASSELTGDSYEQY
TRBJ2-5,few,TRBV20-1,SAQTARGTFQETQY
TRBJ2-1,NA,TRBV5-4,ASSLQGVSYNEQF
TRBJ2-1,NA,TRBV6-6,ASSYRDRDPYNEQF
TRBJ2-7,NA,TRBV10-3,AISEWVAGDYEQY
TRBJ2-3,NA,TRBV29-1,SEGHSGGAMY
TRBJ1-1,NA,TRBV15,ATSRASRDTEAF
TRBJ2-3,few,TRBV29-1,SVEGQSNTDTQY
TRBJ2-1,NA,TRBV7-3,ASSLTGTNYNEQF
TRBJ2-7,NA,TRBV29-1,SAGDGFSYEQY
TRBJ1-4,NA,TRBV12-3/TRBV12-4,ASSLRNEKLF
NA,NA,TRBV6-2/TRBV6-3,ASIPDRAGEQY
TRBJ2-3,NA,TRBV2,ASYPGVTDTQY
TRBJ1-6,NA,TRBV4-3,ASSQDIGQGKSSYNSPLH
TRBJ1-4,NA,TRBV29-1,SVDGGESKKLF
TRBJ2-5,NA,TRBV4-2,ASSLGLAGEKETQY
TRBJ2-6,once,TRBV19,ASSATGDSGANVLT
TRBJ2-4,few,TRBV24-1,ATSDFSREGKAKNIQY
TRBJ2-5,NA,TRBV7-8,ASSTRTGRQETQY
TRBJ1-5,few,TRBV6-2/TRBV6-3,ASNDRGEQPQH
TRBJ2-1,once,TRBV10-3,AIRELAGDSNEQF